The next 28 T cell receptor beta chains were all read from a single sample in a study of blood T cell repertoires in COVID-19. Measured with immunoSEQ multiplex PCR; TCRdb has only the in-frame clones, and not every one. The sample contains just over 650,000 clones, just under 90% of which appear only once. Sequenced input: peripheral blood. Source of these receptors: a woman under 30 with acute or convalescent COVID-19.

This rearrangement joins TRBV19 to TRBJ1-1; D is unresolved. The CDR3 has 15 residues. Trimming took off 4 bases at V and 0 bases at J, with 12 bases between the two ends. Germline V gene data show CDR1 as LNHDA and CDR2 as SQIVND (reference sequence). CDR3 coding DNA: TGTGCCAGTAGTAGCCGGAGGCAGATGAACACTGAAGCTTTCTTT. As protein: CASSSRRQMNTEAFF.

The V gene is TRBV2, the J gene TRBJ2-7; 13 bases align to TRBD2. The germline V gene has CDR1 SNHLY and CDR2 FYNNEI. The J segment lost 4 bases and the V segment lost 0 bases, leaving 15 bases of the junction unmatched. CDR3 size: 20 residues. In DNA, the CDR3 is TGTGCCAGCAGTGAAGCCGGGGGGACTAGCGGGGAGCCCTCCGGGTACGAGCAGTACTTC. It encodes CASSEAGGTSGEPSGYEQYF.

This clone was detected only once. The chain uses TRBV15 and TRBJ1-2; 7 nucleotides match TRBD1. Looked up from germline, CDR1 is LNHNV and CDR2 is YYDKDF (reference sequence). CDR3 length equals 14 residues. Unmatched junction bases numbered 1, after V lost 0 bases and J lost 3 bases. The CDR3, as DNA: TGTGCCACCAGCAGAGACGGGACAGACTATGGCTACACCTTC. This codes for CATSRDGTDYGYTF.

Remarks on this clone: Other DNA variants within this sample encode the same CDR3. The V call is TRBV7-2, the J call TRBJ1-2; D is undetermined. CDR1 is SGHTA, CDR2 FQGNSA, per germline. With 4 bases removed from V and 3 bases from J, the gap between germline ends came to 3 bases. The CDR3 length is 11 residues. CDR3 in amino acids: CASSSYYGYTF. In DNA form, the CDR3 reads TGTGCCAGCAGCTCGTACTATGGCTACACCTTC.

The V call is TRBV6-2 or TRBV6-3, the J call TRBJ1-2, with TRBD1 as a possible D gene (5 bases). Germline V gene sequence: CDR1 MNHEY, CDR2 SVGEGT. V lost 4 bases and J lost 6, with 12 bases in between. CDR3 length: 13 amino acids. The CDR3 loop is CASSFQGWDGYTF. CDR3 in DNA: TGTGCCAGCAGTTTCCAGGGTTGGGATGGCTACACCTTC.

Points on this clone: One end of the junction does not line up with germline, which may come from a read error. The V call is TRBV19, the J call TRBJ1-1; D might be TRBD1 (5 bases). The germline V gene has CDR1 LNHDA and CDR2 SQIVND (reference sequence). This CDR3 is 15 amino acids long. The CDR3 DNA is TGCGGCAGTAGGTTAGGGGATGATATGAACACTGAAGCTTTCTTT. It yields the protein CGSRLGDDMNTEAFF.

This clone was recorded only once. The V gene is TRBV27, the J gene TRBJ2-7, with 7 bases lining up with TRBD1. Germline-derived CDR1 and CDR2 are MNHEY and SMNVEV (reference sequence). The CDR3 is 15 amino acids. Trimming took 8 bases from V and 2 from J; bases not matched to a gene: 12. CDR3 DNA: TGTGCCAGCGGAGCCGGGACAGCTGACCCCTACGAGCAGTACTTC. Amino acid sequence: CASGAGTADPYEQYF.

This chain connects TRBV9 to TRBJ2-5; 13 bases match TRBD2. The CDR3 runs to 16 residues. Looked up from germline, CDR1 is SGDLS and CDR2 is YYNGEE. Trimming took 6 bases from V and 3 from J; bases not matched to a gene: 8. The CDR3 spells CASTALAGGWEETQYF. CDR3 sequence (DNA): TGTGCCAGCACCGCACTAGCGGGGGGGTGGGAAGAGACCCAGTACTTC.

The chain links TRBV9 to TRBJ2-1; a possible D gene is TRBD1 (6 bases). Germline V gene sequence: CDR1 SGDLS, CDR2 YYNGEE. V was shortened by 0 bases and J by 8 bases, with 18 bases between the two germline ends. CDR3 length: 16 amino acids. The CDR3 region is CASSVAAQGLGDEQFF. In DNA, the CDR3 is TGTGCCAGCAGCGTAGCAGCGCAGGGGTTAGGGGATGAGCAGTTCTTC.

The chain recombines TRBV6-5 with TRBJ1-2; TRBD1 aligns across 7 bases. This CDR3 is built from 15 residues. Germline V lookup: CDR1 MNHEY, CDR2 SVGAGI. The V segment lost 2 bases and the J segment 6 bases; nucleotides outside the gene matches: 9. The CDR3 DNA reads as TGTGCCAGCAGTTACGCCTACACAGGGGAGCATGGCTACACCTTC. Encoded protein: CASSYAYTGEHGYTF.

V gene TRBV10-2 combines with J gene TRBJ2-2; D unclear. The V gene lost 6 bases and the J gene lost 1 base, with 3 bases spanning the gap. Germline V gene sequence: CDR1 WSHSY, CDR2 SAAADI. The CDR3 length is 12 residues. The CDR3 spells CASRQNTGELFF. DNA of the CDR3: TGCGCCAGCAGACAGAACACCGGGGAGCTGTTTTTT.

CDR3 sequence: CASSGTGGEEQYF. CDR3 in DNA: TGTGCCAGTAGTGGGACAGGGGGAGAGGAGCAGTACTTC. This rearrangement joins TRBV19 to TRBJ2-7; TRBD1 agrees at 11 bases. Per the germline V gene, CDR1 is LNHDA and CDR2 is SQIVND (reference sequence). The CDR3 has 13 residues. Trimming took 5 bases from V and 7 from J; bases not matched to a gene: 4.

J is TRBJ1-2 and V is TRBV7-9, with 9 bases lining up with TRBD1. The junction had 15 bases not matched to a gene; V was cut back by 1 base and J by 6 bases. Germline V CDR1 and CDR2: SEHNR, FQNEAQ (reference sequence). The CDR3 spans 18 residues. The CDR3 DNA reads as TGTGCCAGCAGCTTAGGGGGGTTCCAGGACAGGGGAGGGGATGGCTACACCTTC. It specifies CASSLGGFQDRGGDGYTF.

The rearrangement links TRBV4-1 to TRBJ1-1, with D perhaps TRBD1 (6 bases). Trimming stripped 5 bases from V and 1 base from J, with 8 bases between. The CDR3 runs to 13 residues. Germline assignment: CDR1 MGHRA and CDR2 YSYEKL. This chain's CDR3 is CASSEGQNTEAFF. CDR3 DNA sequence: TGCGCCAGCAGCGAGGGACAGAACACTGAAGCTTTCTTT.

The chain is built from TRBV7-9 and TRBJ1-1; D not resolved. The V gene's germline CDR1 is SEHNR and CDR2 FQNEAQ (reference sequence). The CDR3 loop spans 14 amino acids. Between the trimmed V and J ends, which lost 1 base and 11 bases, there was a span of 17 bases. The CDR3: CASSLVVPWRMAFF. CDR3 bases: TGTGCCAGCAGCTTAGTGGTTCCCTGGAGGATGGCTTTCTTT.

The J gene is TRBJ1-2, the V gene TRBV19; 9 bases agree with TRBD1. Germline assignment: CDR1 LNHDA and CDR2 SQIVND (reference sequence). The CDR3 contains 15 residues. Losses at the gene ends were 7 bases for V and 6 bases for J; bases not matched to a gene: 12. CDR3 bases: TGTGCCAGTAAGGGTACGGGACAGGGCATCGATGGCTACACCTTC. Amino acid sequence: CASKGTGQGIDGYTF.

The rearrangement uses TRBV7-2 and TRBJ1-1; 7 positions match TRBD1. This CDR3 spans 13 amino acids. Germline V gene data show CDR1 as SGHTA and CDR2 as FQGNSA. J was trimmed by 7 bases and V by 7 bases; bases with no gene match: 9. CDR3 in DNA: TGTGCCAGCACCAGACAGGGTTGGTATGAAGCTTTCTTT. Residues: CASTRQGWYEAFF. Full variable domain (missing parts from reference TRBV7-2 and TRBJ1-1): GAGVSQSPSNKVTEKGKDVELRCDPISGHTALYWYRQSLGQGLEFLIYFQGNSAPDKSGLPSDRFSAERTGGSVSTLTIQRTQQEDSAVYLCASTRQGWYEAFFGQGTRLTVV.

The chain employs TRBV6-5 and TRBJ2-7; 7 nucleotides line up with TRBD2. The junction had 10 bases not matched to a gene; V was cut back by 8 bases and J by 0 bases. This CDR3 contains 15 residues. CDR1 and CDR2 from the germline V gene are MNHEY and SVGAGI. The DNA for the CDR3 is TGTGCCAGCCAAAGTCGGGGGGAATACTCCTACGAGCAGTACTTC. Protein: CASQSRGEYSYEQYF.

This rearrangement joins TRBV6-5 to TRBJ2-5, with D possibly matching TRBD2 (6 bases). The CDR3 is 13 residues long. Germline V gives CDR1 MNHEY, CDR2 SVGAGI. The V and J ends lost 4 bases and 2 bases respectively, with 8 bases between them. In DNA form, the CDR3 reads TGTGCCAGCAGTTCGGGGGATCAAGAGACCCAGTACTTC. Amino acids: CASSSGDQETQYF.

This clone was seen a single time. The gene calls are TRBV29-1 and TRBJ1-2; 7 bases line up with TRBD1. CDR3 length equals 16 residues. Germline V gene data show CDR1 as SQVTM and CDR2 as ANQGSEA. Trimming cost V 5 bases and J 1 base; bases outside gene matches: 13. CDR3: CSVRGSDRALNYGYTF. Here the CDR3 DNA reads TGCAGCGTTAGGGGGTCCGACAGGGCCCTTAACTATGGCTACACCTTC. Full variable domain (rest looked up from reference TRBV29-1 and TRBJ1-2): SAVISQKPSRDICQRGTSLTIQCQVDSQVTMMFWYRQQPGQSLTLIATANQGSEATYESGFVIDKFPISRPNLTFSTLTVSNMSPEDSSIYLCSVRGSDRALNYGYTFGSGTRLTVV.

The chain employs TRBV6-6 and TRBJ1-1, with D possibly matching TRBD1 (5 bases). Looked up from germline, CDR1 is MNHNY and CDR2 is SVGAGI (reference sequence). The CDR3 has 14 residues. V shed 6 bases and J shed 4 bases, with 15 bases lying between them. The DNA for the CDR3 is TGTGCCAGCAGAGAGACAGCGGGGGGCACTGAAGCTTTCTTT. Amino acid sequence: CASRETAGGTEAFF.

CDR3 region: CASSAGTPNTEAFF. CDR3 in DNA: TGCGCCAGCAGCGCCGGGACACCGAACACTGAAGCTTTCTTT. V usage is TRBV5-1 and J usage is TRBJ1-1; weak D call: TRBD1 (6 bases). The CDR3 covers 14 residues. Germline V lookup: CDR1 SGHRS, CDR2 YFSETQ. V shed 4 bases and J shed 1 base, with 11 bases lying between them.

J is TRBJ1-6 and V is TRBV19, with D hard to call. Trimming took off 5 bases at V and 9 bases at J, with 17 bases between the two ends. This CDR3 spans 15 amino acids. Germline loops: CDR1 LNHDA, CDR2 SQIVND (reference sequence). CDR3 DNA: TGTGCCAGTAGTTCAACCATCGGGGTGGCTTCACCCCTCCACTTT. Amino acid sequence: CASSSTIGVASPLHF.

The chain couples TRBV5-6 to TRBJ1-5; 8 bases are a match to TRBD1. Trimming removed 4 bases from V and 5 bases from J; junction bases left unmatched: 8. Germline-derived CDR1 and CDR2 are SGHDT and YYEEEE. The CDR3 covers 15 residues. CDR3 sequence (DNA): TGTGCCAGCAGCACGAGGACAGGGTCCCATCAGCCCCAGCATTTT. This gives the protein CASSTRTGSHQPQHF. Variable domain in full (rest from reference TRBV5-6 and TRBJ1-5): DAGVTQSPTHLIKTRGQQVTLRCSPKSGHDTVSWYQQALGQGPQFIFQYYEEEERQRGNFPDRFSGHQFPNYSSELNVNALLLGDSALYLCASSTRTGSHQPQHFGDGTRLSIL.

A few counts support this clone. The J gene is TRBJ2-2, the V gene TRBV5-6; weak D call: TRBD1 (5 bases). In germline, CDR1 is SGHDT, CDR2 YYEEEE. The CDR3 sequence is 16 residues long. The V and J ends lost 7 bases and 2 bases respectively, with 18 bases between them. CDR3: CASGRIDRTNTGELFF. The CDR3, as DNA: TGTGCCAGCGGGCGAATCGACAGAACCAACACCGGGGAGCTGTTTTTT.

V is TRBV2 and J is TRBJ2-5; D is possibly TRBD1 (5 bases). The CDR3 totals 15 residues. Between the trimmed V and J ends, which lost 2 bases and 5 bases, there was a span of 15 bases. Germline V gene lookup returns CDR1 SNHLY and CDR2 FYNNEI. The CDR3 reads CASSETTVKLETQYF. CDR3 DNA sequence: TGTGCCAGCAGTGAAACGACAGTAAAGTTGGAGACCCAGTACTTC.

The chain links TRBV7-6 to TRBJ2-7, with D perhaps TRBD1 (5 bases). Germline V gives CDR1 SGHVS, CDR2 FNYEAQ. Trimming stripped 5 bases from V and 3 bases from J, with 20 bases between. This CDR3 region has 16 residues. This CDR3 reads CASSDRRQSVRYEQYF. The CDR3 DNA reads TGTGCCAGCAGCGACCGCCGACAGTCAGTTCGCTACGAGCAGTACTTC.

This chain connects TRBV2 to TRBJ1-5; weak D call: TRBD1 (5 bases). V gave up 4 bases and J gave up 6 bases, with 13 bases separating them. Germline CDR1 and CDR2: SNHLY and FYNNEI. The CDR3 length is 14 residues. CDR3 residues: CASSATGMTQPQHF. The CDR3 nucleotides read TGTGCCAGCAGTGCTACAGGTATGACTCAGCCCCAGCATTTT.